This TCR beta chain was identified during a study of T cell responses to AZD1222 COVID-19 vaccine. Study-wide findings and caveats: CD4 TCRs linked to vaccination spanned spike, dominating at 160-218 and 743-854. Only a handful of AZD1222 recipients, more than five in all, had baseline seropositivity.

For this clone: The target antigen is unknown.

Some second doses came at about 4 weeks and others at about 12 weeks; these were pooled. The data were produced by immunoSEQ multiplex PCR, yet TCRdb's version contains in-frame clones alone and is incomplete. The sample holds some 140,000 clones; about 91% are singletons and the top ten take 1.5% to 2%. The CDR3 spans 11 residues. In germline, CDR1 is SGHVS, CDR2 FQNEAQ. V lost 2 bases, J lost 2 bases, and 0 bases lay in between. Sequencing used peripheral blood, obtained 28 days after the second AZD1222 dose. The chain uses TRBV7-8 and TRBJ2-5; D unresolved. This receptor was obtained from an adult who received the AZD1222 COVID-19 vaccine. CDR3 loop: CASSLQETQYF. DNA for the CDR3: TGTGCCAGCAGCTTACAAGAGACCCAGTACTTC. Based on the CDR3 plus reference TRBV7-8 and TRBJ2-5, the full variable domain is GAGVSQSPRYKVAKRGQDVALRCDPISGHVSLFWYQQALGQGPEFLTYFQNEAQLDKSGLPSDRFFAERPEGSVSTLKIQRTQQEDSAVYLCASSLQETQYFGPGTRLLVL.